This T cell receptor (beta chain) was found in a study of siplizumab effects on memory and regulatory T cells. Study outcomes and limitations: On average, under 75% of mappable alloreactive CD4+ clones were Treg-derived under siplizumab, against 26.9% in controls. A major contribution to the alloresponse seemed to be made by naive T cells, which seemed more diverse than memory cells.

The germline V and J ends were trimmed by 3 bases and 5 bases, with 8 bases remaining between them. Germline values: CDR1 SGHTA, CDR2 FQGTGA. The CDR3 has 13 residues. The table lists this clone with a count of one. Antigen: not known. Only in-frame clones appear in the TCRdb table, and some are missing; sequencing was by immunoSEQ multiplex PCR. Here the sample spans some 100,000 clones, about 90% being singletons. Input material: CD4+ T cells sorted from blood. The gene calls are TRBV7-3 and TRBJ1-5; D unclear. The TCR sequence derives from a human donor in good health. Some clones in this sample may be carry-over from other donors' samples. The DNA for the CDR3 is TGTGCCAGCAGCTTGAACACGGATCAGCCCCAGCATTTT. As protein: CASSLNTDQPQHF.